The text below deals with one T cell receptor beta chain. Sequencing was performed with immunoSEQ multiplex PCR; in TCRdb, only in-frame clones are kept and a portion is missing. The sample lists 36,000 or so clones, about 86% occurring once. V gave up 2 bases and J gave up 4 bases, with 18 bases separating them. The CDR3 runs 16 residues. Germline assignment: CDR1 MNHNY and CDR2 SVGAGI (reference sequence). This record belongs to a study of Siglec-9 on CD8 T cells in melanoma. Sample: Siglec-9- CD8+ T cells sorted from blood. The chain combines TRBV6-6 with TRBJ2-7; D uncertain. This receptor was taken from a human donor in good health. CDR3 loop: CASSYVFSASSYEQYF. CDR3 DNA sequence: TGTGCCAGCAGTTACGTGTTTTCGGCCAGTTCTTACGAGCAGTACTTC.